Listed below are T cell receptor beta chains from one sample, sequenced in a study of shared clonotypes between healthy human individuals. This table comes from immunoSEQ multiplex PCR, and its TCRdb copy is limited to in-frame clones, with some not included. This table has millions of clones, just under 95% appearing once. Material: naive CD8+ T cells sorted from blood. These receptors all stem from a man aged 18 to 29 in good health. Each CDR3 is given with its conserved first and last residue. The order of the fields is CDR3 length, D gene, J gene, V gene, clone size, CDR3 DNA, CDR3 protein. D genes are given only for firm matches. Clone size is not always given. Where it is, it says once, few, many or a class for expanded clones.

length: 15; D: -; J: TRBJ2-7; V: TRBV4-3; size: once; DNA: TGCGCCAGCAGCCAAGTATGGAGCGGATCCTACGAGCAGTACTTC; CDR3: CASSQVWSGSYEQYF
length: 14; D: -; J: TRBJ2-2; V: TRBV13; size: -; DNA: TGTGCCAGCACCCAGAGGCCCCACACCGGGGAGCTGTTTTTT; CDR3: CASTQRPHTGELFF
length: 17; D: -; J: TRBJ1-5; V: TRBV15; size: -; DNA: TGTGCCACCAGCACTAAGACAGGAATTCCTGTCAATCAGCCCCAGCATTTT; CDR3: CATSTKTGIPVNQPQHF
length: 15; D: -; J: TRBJ2-5; V: TRBV7-9; size: -; DNA: TGTGCCAGCAGCTTAGCTTTCGGGGCACAAGAGACCCAGTACTTC; CDR3: CASSLAFGAQETQYF
length: 15; D: TRBD1; J: TRBJ2-1; V: TRBV5-6; size: once; DNA: TGTGCCAGCAGCATAACAGGGGGCTGGGACAATGAGCAGTTCTTC; CDR3: CASSITGGWDNEQFF
length: 17; D: TRBD2; J: TRBJ2-3; V: TRBV2; size: -; DNA: TGTGCCAGCACCGATAGACCGGGACTAGCGGGCACAGATACGCAGTATTTT; CDR3: CASTDRPGLAGTDTQYF
length: 13; D: -; J: TRBJ2-1; V: TRBV29-1; size: once; DNA: TGCAGCGTTGAACTTAGACGCACGGATGAGCAGTTCTTC; CDR3: CSVELRRTDEQFF
length: 17; D: TRBD1; J: TRBJ2-7; V: TRBV27; size: -; DNA: TGTGCCAGCAGTCAAATTGGGGGACAGGGGGCTTCCTACGAGCAGTACTTC; CDR3: CASSQIGGQGASYEQYF
length: 17; D: TRBD2; J: TRBJ2-7; V: TRBV4-3; size: few; DNA: TGCGCCAGCAGCCAAGAGTCTAGCGGGAGCTACTCCTACGAGCAGTACTTC; CDR3: CASSQESSGSYSYEQYF
length: 14; D: -; J: TRBJ2-3; V: TRBV6-1; size: -; DNA: TGTGCCAGCAGTGAATCAAAGGGGACAGATACGCAGTATTTT; CDR3: CASSESKGTDTQYF
length: 13; D: TRBD2; J: TRBJ2-1; V: TRBV29-1; size: -; DNA: TGCAGCGGATCTAGCGGGCTCTACAATGAGCAGTTCTTC; CDR3: CSGSSGLYNEQFF
length: 17; D: TRBD2; J: TRBJ2-6; V: TRBV13; size: -; DNA: TGTGCCAGCAGCGGCAGCGGGGGAAACTCTGGGGCCAACGTCCTGACTTTC; CDR3: CASSGSGGNSGANVLTF
length: 17; D: TRBD2; J: TRBJ2-1; V: TRBV4-3; size: -; DNA: TGCGCCAGCAGCCAAGAATGGACTAGCGGGAGGGATAATGAGCAGTTCTTC; CDR3: CASSQEWTSGRDNEQFF
length: 13; D: -; J: TRBJ2-7; V: TRBV6-1; size: -; DNA: TGTGCCAGCAGTTTAAACGGGATATACGAGCAGTACTTC; CDR3: CASSLNGIYEQYF
length: 17; D: TRBD2; J: TRBJ2-1; V: TRBV7-2; size: -; DNA: TGTGCCAGCAGCCAACGAATGGGGACTAGCGGGAGAAATGAGCAGTTCTTC; CDR3: CASSQRMGTSGRNEQFF
length: 15; D: TRBD1; J: TRBJ2-7; V: TRBV7-2; size: -; DNA: TGTGCCAGCAGCTTAGTTCGGACAGGGTGGAACGAGCAGTACTTC; CDR3: CASSLVRTGWNEQYF
length: 14; D: TRBD1; J: TRBJ1-2; V: TRBV27; size: once; DNA: TGTGCCAGCAGTTTAGGACAGGGGGACTATGGCTACACCTTC; CDR3: CASSLGQGDYGYTF
length: 19; D: TRBD1; J: TRBJ2-6; V: TRBV7-9; size: -; DNA: TGTGCCAGCGGAACTGGCACAGGGGTTCCCCCCTCTGGGGCCAACGTCCTGACTTTC; CDR3: CASGTGTGVPPSGANVLTF
length: 14; D: TRBD2; J: TRBJ2-3; V: TRBV4-1; size: -; DNA: TGCGCCAGCAGCCCAACTAGCGTCACAGATACGCAGTATTTT; CDR3: CASSPTSVTDTQYF
length: 16; D: TRBD1; J: TRBJ2-7; V: TRBV5-1; size: -; DNA: TGCGCCAGCAGCTTTTCGGCAGGGGGCGGCTCCTACGAGCAGTACTTC; CDR3: CASSFSAGGGSYEQYF
length: 15; D: -; J: TRBJ1-4; V: TRBV6-5; size: once; DNA: TGTGCCAGCAGTTACTCGGGGAATACTAATGAAAAACTGTTTTTT; CDR3: CASSYSGNTNEKLFF
length: 12; D: -; J: TRBJ2-3; V: TRBV27; size: -; DNA: TGTGCCAGCAGTTATCGAGGAGATACGCAGTATTTT; CDR3: CASSYRGDTQYF
length: 15; D: -; J: TRBJ1-2; V: TRBV30; size: -; DNA: TGTGCCTGGAGGGACACGGAAATATATAACTATGGCTACACCTTC; CDR3: CAWRDTEIYNYGYTF
length: 12; D: -; J: TRBJ2-7; V: TRBV7-9; size: once; DNA: TGTGCCAGCAGCTTATCCGGAAGCGAGCAGTACTTC; CDR3: CASSLSGSEQYF
length: 14; D: -; J: TRBJ2-3; V: TRBV6-6; size: -; DNA: TGTGCCAGCACGGAGACTCCTGTCCCAGATACGCAGTATTTT; CDR3: CASTETPVPDTQYF
length: 14; D: -; J: TRBJ1-5; V: TRBV5-1; size: -; DNA: TGCGCCAGCAGCCCGGGGGGTAGCAATCAGCCCCAGCATTTT; CDR3: CASSPGGSNQPQHF
length: 15; D: TRBD1; J: TRBJ2-3; V: TRBV5-6; size: -; DNA: TGTGCCAGCAGCGTGGAACAGGGGCCAGCAGATACGCAGTATTTT; CDR3: CASSVEQGPADTQYF
length: 11; D: -; J: TRBJ2-7; V: TRBV9; size: -; DNA: TGTGCCAGCAGCATCGGGGGCGAGCAGTACTTC; CDR3: CASSIGGEQYF
length: 16; D: -; J: TRBJ1-2; V: TRBV6-5; size: -; DNA: TGTGCCAGCAGTTACGGGAGGCATTTGGGCCAATCGGGCTACACCTTC; CDR3: CASSYGRHLGQSGYTF
length: 14; D: -; J: TRBJ1-2; V: TRBV4-3; size: -; DNA: TGCGCCAGCAGCCAAGCGTACGGAGCCTATGGCTACACCTTC; CDR3: CASSQAYGAYGYTF
length: 16; D: -; J: TRBJ2-2; V: TRBV10-1; size: -; DNA: TGCGCCAGCAGTGAGTCGTTGGGAGACGGCACCGGGGAGCTGTTTTTT; CDR3: CASSESLGDGTGELFF